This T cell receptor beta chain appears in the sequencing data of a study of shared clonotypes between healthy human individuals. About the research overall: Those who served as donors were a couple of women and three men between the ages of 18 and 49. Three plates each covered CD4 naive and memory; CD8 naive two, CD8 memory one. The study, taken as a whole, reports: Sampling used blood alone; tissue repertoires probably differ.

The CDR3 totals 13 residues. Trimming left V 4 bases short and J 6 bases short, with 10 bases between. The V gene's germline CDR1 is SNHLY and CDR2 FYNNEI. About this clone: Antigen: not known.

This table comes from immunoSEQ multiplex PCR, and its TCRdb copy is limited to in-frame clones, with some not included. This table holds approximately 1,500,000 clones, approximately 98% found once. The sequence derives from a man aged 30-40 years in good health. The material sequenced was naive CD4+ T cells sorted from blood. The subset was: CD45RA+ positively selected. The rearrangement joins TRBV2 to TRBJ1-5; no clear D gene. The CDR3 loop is CASSGGFGQPQHF. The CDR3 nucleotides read TGTGCCAGCAGTGGAGGGTTCGGTCAGCCCCAGCATTTT. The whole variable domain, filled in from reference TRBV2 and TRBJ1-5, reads EPEVTQTPSHQVTQMGQEVILRCVPISNHLYFYWYRQILGQKVEFLVSFYNNEISEKSEIFDDQFSVERPDGSNFTLKIRSTKLEDSAMYFCASSGGFGQPQHFGDGTRLSIL.